The 22 T cell receptor beta chains reported below all come from one sample, sequenced in a study of blood T cells in healthy people across ages. Then a second PCR, running about 7 to 11 cycles, was carried out with a sample-barcoded 5' primer and a J-beta primer mix. Each CDR3 protein gets one entry after TCRdb re-called the 5' RACE reads with MiXCR. The sample holds over 550,000 distinct CDR3 sequences; roughly 30% are singletons and the top ten take about a sixth. Sequences were obtained from blood. Receptor source: a woman of 80 years or more in good health.

This clonotype was counted between two and nine times. The genes are TRBV29-1 and TRBJ2-1, with a tentative D call TRBD1 (6 bases). With 3 bases removed from V and 2 bases from J, the gap between germline ends came to 11 bases. Germline CDR1 and CDR2: SQVTM and ANQGSEA. The CDR3 covers 14 residues. The CDR3 is CSVETGVPYNEQFF. In DNA, the CDR3 is TGCAGCGTTGAGACAGGAGTCCCCTACAATGAGCAGTTCTTC.

This clonotype was counted between two and nine times. This chain connects TRBV7-9 to TRBJ1-1; possible D gene TRBD1, 5 bases. CDR1 SEHNR and CDR2 FQNEAQ come from the germline V gene (reference sequence). The germline V and J ends were trimmed by 1 base and 3 bases, with 9 bases remaining between them. The CDR3 covers 14 residues. The CDR3 DNA follows: TGTGCCAGCAGCTTAGAAGGGGCGGACACTGAAGCTTTCTTT. Its translation: CASSLEGADTEAFF.

For this clonotype: A much larger clone is a single base away; this may be a read error. The V and J genes are TRBV5-1 and TRBJ2-1; 9 bases fit TRBD1. The CDR3 is 14 amino acids. Per germline, CDR1 SGHRS and CDR2 YFSETQ. CDR3 DNA sequence: TGCGCCTGCAGCTTCAGGACAGGGGTCAATGAGCAGTTCTTC. It codes for CACSFRTGVNEQFF.

A few counts support this clonotype. The V and J genes are TRBV30 and TRBJ1-1; D not resolved. The germline gives CDR1 GTSNPN, CDR2 SVGIG (reference sequence). Trimming removed 8 bases at V and 0 bases at J, with 13 bases between. The CDR3 has 13 residues. The CDR3 DNA follows: TGTGCCGGGGATGAATCCGTGAACACTGAAGCTTTCTTT. Protein product: CAGDESVNTEAFF. The entire variable domain, with the rest obtained from reference TRBV30 and TRBJ1-1, is as follows: SQTIHQWPATLVQPVGSPLSLECTVEGTSNPNLYWYRQAAGRGLQLLFYSVGIGQISSEVPQNLSASRPQDRQFILSSKKLLLSDSGFYLCAGDESVNTEAFFGQGTRLTVV.

To note about this clonotype: This may be a read error, as it is one base from a much larger clone. This sequence joins TRBV7-3 and TRBJ2-3, with D maybe TRBD2 (7 bases). CDR1 and CDR2 (germline): SGHTA, FQGTGA. The CDR3 is 14 amino acids. CDR3 in amino acids: CARSPTGGSDTQYF. The CDR3 nucleotides read TGTGCCCGCAGCCCTACGGGGGGCTCCGATACGCAGTATTTT.

The chain couples TRBV9 to TRBJ1-1; D may be TRBD1 (5 bases). V was pared by 1 base and J by 4 bases, with 11 bases between. The germline V gene encodes CDR1 SGDLS and CDR2 YYNGEE. The CDR3 is 14 amino acids. The CDR3 region has the DNA TGTGCCAGCAGCGTATCCGGGGGGGTCACTGAAGCTTTCTTT. Translating gives CASSVSGGVTEAFF. Filled out from reference TRBV9 and TRBJ1-1, the complete variable domain reads DSGVTQTPKHLITATGQRVTLRCSPRSGDLSVYWYQQSLDQGLQFLIQYYNGEERAKGNILERFSAQQFPDLHSELNLSSLELGDSALYFCASSVSGGVTEAFFGQGTRLTVV.

This clonotype has only a few counts. The chain uses TRBV30 and TRBJ2-2; perhaps D is TRBD1 or TRBD2 (5 bases each). The CDR3 consists of 15 residues. V dropped 4 bases and J dropped 4 bases, with 16 bases sitting between them. Germline V CDR1 and CDR2: GTSNPN, SVGIG (reference sequence). The CDR3 region is CAWTRGTFATGELFF. The CDR3 bases are TGTGCCTGGACCCGAGGGACGTTCGCCACCGGGGAGCTGTTTTTT. Combining the CDR3 with reference TRBV30 and TRBJ2-2 gives the whole variable domain SQTIHQWPATLVQPVGSPLSLECTVEGTSNPNLYWYRQAAGRGLQLLFYSVGIGQISSEVPQNLSASRPQDRQFILSSKKLLLSDSGFYLCAWTRGTFATGELFFGEGSRLTVL.

This clonotype was counted ten times or more. The chain joins TRBV4-3 to TRBJ1-1, with 7 nucleotides matching TRBD1. The CDR3 has 14 residues. From germline, CDR1 is LGHNA and CDR2 YSLEER. The V and J ends lost 1 base and 4 bases, in that order; junction bases with no gene match: 3. CDR3 amino acids: CASSQANRGTEAFF. CDR3 bases: TGCGCCAGCAGCCAAGCTAACAGGGGCACTGAAGCTTTCTTT.

This clonotype was counted at least ten times. The chain has TRBV6-5 and TRBJ2-7; D possibly corresponds to TRBD1 (5 bases). This CDR3 has 14 amino acids. Germline V gene data show CDR1 as MNHEY and CDR2 as SVGAGI. The V end was cut by 1 base, the J end by 3 bases, with 10 bases between. CDR3 amino acids: CASSYWGRVYEQYF. CDR3 nucleotide sequence: TGTGCCAGCAGTTACTGGGGCAGGGTCTACGAGCAGTACTTC.

This clonotype was seen just once. A much larger clone differs from this one at a single base, so this may be a read error. The chain recombines TRBV5-1 with TRBJ1-2; 7 bases are shared with TRBD1. This CDR3 comprises 15 residues. Germline CDR1 reads SGHRS; CDR2 reads YFSETQ. Unmatched junction bases numbered 8, after V lost 4 bases and J lost 2 bases. The CDR3 protein is CASSKRDSINYGYTF. The CDR3 DNA is TGCGCCAGCAGCAAAAGGGACAGCATCAACTATGGCTACACCTTC.

The sample holds many counts of this clonotype. The V and J genes are TRBV6-2 or TRBV6-3 and TRBJ2-7; TRBD2 aligns across 8 bases. There are 14 residues in the CDR3. The germline CDR1 and CDR2 sequences are MNHEY and SVGEGT. J gave up 3 bases and V 8 bases, and 9 bases lay outside the gene matches. The CDR3 protein is CASEPLAGSYEQYF. In nucleotides, the CDR3 is TGTGCCAGCGAACCGTTAGCGGGGAGCTACGAGCAGTACTTC.

A few counts support this clonotype. This sequence joins TRBV14 and TRBJ1-2; D is unresolved. Germline V gene lookup returns CDR1 SGHDN and CDR2 FVKESK. Trimming removed 2 bases from V and 4 bases from J, with 14 bases in between. The CDR3 sequence is 15 residues long. The CDR3 is CASSQWGGYGYGYTF. The CDR3 DNA reads TGTGCCAGCAGCCAATGGGGTGGGTACGGCTATGGCTACACCTTC.

This clonotype came up a few times. The chain recombines TRBV19 with TRBJ2-6, with D tentatively TRBD1 or TRBD2 (6 bases each). The CDR3 loop spans 19 amino acids. Trimming shortened V by 5 bases and J by 0 bases, and 20 bases separated the two germline ends. From germline, CDR1 is LNHDA and CDR2 SQIVND (reference sequence). The CDR3 DNA follows: TGTGCCAGTAGTCCTCGTCGCACGGGGGCCAGCTCTGGGGCCAACGTCCTGACTTTC. This gives the protein CASSPRRTGASSGANVLTF.

This clonotype was recorded many times. The chain recombines TRBV6-1 with TRBJ2-7, with 7 bases fitting TRBD2. The CDR3 extends over 14 amino acids. CDR1 and CDR2 (germline): MNHNS, SASEGT. V dropped 9 bases and J dropped 0; count of bases not matched to a gene: 8. The DNA for the CDR3 is TGTGCCAGTTTGGGGCTAGCGGCCTCCTACGAGCAGTACTTC. It encodes CASLGLAASYEQYF.

This clonotype was observed a handful of times. A read error may explain this, as a much larger clone is one base away. The chain employs TRBV5-1 and TRBJ2-5, with D perhaps assigned TRBD1 or TRBD2 (6 bases each). Per the germline V gene, CDR1 is SGHRS and CDR2 is YFSETQ. Trimming left V 0 bases short and J 11 bases short, with 26 bases between. CDR3 length equals 17 residues. The CDR3: CASSLAVGGLSRDEQYF. CDR3 DNA sequence: TGCGCCAGCAGCTTGGCGGTCGGGGGCCTTTCTCGGGATGAGCAGTACTTC.

The count of this clonotype is one. The V and J genes are TRBV28 and TRBJ1-1; D not resolved. V was trimmed by 2 bases and J by 2 bases, leaving 12 bases between them. Germline V gene lookup returns CDR1 MDHEN and CDR2 SYDVKM. CDR3 size: 15 residues. CDR3 bases: TGTGCCAGCAGTTTAGGGCCAAGAGGTAACACTGAAGCTTTCTTT. It yields the protein CASSLGPRGNTEAFF.

This clonotype turned up a few times. A read error may produce the germline difference seen at one junction end. The genes are TRBV5-1 and TRBJ2-7; no clear D. The CDR3 spans 15 residues. Germline CDR1 SGHRS, CDR2 YFSETQ. CDR3 in DNA: TGCACCAGCAGCTTGCAACAGCCGAGCTCCTACGAGCAGTACTTC. Translating it yields CTSSLQQPSSYEQYF.

V and J are TRBV5-5 and TRBJ1-4; D may be TRBD1 (5 bases). The CDR3 runs to 13 residues. V was cut by 0 bases and J by 10 bases, with 10 bases left in between. Germline V gives CDR1 SGHKS, CDR2 YYEKEE (reference sequence). The CDR3: CASSLAGQGKLFF. CDR3 nucleotides: TGTGCCAGCAGCTTGGCGGGCCAGGGAAAACTGTTTTTT.

With respect to this clonotype: An end of the junction does not agree with germline; a read error may underlie this. CDR3 amino acids: CASSLTVPSGGSPPHF. CDR3 sequence (DNA): TGCGCCAGCAGCTTGACGGTTCCATCGGGAGGTTCACCCCCCCACTTT. This rearrangement joins TRBV5-1 to TRBJ1-6; no reliable D call. This CDR3 region has 16 residues. CDR1 and CDR2 from the germline V gene are SGHRS and YFSETQ. Using reference TRBV5-1 and TRBJ1-6 for the parts outside the CDR3, the full variable domain is KAGVTQTPRYLIKTRGQQVTLSCSPISGHRSVSWYQQTPGQGLQFLFEYFSETQRNKGNFPGRFSGRQFSNSRSEMNVSTLELGDSALYLCASSLTVPSGGSPPHFGNGTRLTVT.

The rearrangement uses TRBV5-1 and TRBJ1-4, with 9 bases fitting TRBD1. This CDR3 is 15 amino acids long. V was pared by 2 bases and J by 6 bases, with 5 bases of the junction left unmatched. Per germline, CDR1 SGHRS and CDR2 YFSETQ. Here the CDR3 DNA reads TGCGCCAGCAGCTTACAGGGGGCTCGGGATGAAAAACTGTTTTTT. It specifies CASSLQGARDEKLFF.

This clonotype has ten or more counts. The rearrangement uses TRBV10-3 and TRBJ1-6; D unclear. This CDR3 is 13 amino acids long. CDR1 ENHRY and CDR2 SYGVKD come from the germline V gene. V was pared by 8 bases and J by 7 bases, with 12 bases between. The CDR3 here is CAIGGGQNSPLHF. The DNA for the CDR3 is TGTGCCATCGGAGGCGGCCAAAATTCACCCCTCCACTTT.

The J gene is TRBJ1-1, the V gene TRBV29-1; perhaps TRBD1 as D (6 bases). In germline, CDR1 is SQVTM, CDR2 ANQGSEA. V was cut by 6 bases and J by 6 bases, with 23 bases left in between. The CDR3 totals 15 residues. CDR3 region: CSVPGDIRRRAEAFF. Written as DNA, the CDR3 is TGCAGCGTACCGGGGGACATAAGAAGGCGCGCTGAAGCTTTCTTT.